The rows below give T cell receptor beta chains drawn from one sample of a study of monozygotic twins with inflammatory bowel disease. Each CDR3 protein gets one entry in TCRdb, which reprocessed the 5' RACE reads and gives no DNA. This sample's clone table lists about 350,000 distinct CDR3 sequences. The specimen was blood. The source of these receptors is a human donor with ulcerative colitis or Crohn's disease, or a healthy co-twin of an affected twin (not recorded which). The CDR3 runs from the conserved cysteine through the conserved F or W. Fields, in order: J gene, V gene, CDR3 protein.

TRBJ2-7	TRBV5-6	CASSLAAGYSYEQYF
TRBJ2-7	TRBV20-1	CSAGVQNYEQYF
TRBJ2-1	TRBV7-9	CASSWGVENEQFF
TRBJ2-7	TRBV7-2	CASSVSTDYEQYF
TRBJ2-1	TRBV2	CASSFDRGSYNEQFF
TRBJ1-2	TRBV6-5	CASSYYREAATGGYTF
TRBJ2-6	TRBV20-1	CSARDTGQGPSGANVLTF
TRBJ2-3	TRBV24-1	CATQQQGTQYF
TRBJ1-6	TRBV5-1	CASSFGPAGDNSPLHF
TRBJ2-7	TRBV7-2	CASSLAARDRGYEQYF
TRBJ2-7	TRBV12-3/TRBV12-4	CASTLGTIPPDEQYF
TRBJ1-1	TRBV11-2	CASSETDGNTEAFF
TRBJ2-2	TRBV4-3	CASSRGQELTGELFF
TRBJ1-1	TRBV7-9	CASNLGGARLNTEAFF
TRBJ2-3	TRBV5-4	CASSLLAGISSTDTQYF
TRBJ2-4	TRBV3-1	CASSRQGNIQYF
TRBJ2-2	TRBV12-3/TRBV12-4	CAAGRGGELFF
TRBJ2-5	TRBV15	CATSRGTEETQYF
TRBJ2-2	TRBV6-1	CASSLFGGGTGELFF
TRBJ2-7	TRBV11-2	CASSSLATYEQYF
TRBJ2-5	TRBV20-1	CSASLPTSGGAVETQYF
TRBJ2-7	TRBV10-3	CAISGMGSYEQYF
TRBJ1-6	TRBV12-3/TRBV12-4	CASSFATSLYNSPLHF
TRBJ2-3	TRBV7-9	CASSLGGGFGTDTQYF
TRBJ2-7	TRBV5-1	CASSSHGQVGYEQYF
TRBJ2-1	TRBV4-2	CASAPGTRDYNEQFF
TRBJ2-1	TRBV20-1	CSAWTSGTYNEQFF
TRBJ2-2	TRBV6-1	CASRQGTIGELFF
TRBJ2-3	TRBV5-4	CASSTSSGTTDTQYF
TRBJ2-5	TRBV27	CASSLGLGGETQYF
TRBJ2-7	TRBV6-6	CASGLQGLRAEQYF
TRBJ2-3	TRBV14	CASSQDWGADTQYF
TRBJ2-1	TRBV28	CAGGTSGLNEQFF
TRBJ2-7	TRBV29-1	CSVAGSYEQYF
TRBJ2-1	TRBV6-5	CASSYGREYEQFF
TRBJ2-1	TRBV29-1	CSAIRDLHNEQFF
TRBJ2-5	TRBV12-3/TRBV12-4	CASALAGDQTQYF
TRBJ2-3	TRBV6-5	CASSYAGSTDTQYF
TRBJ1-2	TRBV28	CASSLYPGRNYGYTF
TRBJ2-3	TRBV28	CASSPLPPTRGTEYF
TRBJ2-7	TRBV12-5	CASGSGQSSTYEQYF
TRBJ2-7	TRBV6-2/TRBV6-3	CASSYSGNSLRLGQYF
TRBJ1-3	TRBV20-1	CSARDPSLSGNTIYF
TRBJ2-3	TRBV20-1	CSASPPGTSGTDTQYF
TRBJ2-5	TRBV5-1	CASGDRRSETQYF
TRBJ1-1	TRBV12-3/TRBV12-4	CASSFDPGDLNTEAFF
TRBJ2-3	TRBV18	CASLRTGRTDTQYF
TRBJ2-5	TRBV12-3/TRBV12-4	CASSFAGQETQYF
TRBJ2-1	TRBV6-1	CAGSRERYNEQFF
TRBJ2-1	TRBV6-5	CASSFRDRGRNEQFF
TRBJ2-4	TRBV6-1	CASSASGTGIAKNIQYF
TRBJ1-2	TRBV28	CASSPVLTTGRFGYTF
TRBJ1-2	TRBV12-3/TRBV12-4	CASRGQVNYGYTF
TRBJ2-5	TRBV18	CASSGTLETQYF
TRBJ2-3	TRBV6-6	CATGPRNTQYF
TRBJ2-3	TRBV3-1	CASSQDLYVGDTQYF